These 25 T cell receptor beta chains share one sample of origin, sequenced in a study of shared clonotypes between healthy human individuals. Produced via immunoSEQ multiplex PCR; TCRdb's table is partial and in-frame only. This table has 2 million to 2.5 million clones, about 92% appearing once. Sample: naive CD4+ T cells from PBMCs. Subset here: CD45RA+ positively selected. The source of these receptors is a man between 18 and 35 years old in good health. Some clones in this sample may be carry-over from other donors' samples.

The genes are TRBV2 and TRBJ1-4; D might be TRBD1 (5 bases). The V gene's germline CDR1 is SNHLY and CDR2 FYNNEI. This CDR3 is built from 14 residues. V lost 6 bases to trimming and J lost 8 bases, with 16 bases between them. CDR3 bases: TGTGCCAGCAGCCTTATGGGGGTTGACGAAAAACTGTTTTTT. Translation gives CASSLMGVDEKLFF.

The chain has TRBV27 and TRBJ1-5; D may be TRBD1 (6 bases). Germline V gives CDR1 MNHEY, CDR2 SMNVEV (reference sequence). CDR3 length: 16 residues. V lost 5 bases to trimming and J lost 2 bases, with 16 bases between them. CDR3 region: CASSPRTAYGNQPQHF. DNA for the CDR3: TGTGCCAGCAGTCCCCGGACAGCATACGGCAATCAGCCCCAGCATTTT.

CDR3: CASSPARTITDTQYF. DNA of the CDR3: TGCGCCAGCAGCCCCGCCAGGACTATCACAGATACGCAGTATTTT. The rearrangement uses TRBV4-1 and TRBJ2-3, with a weak D call TRBD2 (6 bases). This CDR3 has 15 amino acids. V lost 4 bases, J lost 2 bases, and 13 bases lay in between. Germline CDR1 and CDR2: MGHRA and YSYEKL.

This sequence joins TRBV9 and TRBJ1-1; D is undetermined. CDR3 length: 14 amino acids. V was shortened by 0 bases and J by 0 bases, with 6 bases between the two germline ends. Looked up from germline, CDR1 is SGDLS and CDR2 is YYNGEE. DNA of the CDR3: TGTGCCAGCAGCGTAGAATCAGTGAACACTGAAGCTTTCTTT. As protein: CASSVESVNTEAFF.

The chain combines TRBV28 with TRBJ2-5, with D perhaps TRBD1 or TRBD2 (5 bases each). From germline, CDR1 is MDHEN and CDR2 SYDVKM. V was trimmed by 4 bases and J by 5 bases, leaving 14 bases between them. This CDR3 is built from 14 residues. The CDR3 nucleotides read TGTGCCAGCAGTTCGGGACCCCTGAGGGAGACCCAGTACTTC. Translated: CASSSGPLRETQYF.

The chain recombines TRBV28 with TRBJ1-6, with a weak D call TRBD1 (6 bases). Trimming removed 6 bases at V and 5 bases at J, with 14 bases between. This CDR3 contains 15 residues. Per germline, CDR1 MDHEN and CDR2 SYDVKM. CDR3 region: CASRTGNRDNSPLHF. Here the CDR3 DNA reads TGTGCCAGCAGAACTGGAAACAGGGATAATTCACCCCTCCACTTT. Full variable domain (missing parts from reference TRBV28 and TRBJ1-6): DVKVTQSSRYLVKRTGEKVFLECVQDMDHENMFWYRQDPGLGLRLIYFSYDVKMKEKGDIPEGYSVSREKKERFSLILESASTNQTSMYLCASRTGNRDNSPLHFGNGTRLTVT.

The genes are TRBV14 and TRBJ1-2; D may be TRBD1 (6 bases). Germline CDR1 is SGHDN and CDR2 is FVKESK. This CDR3 is 15 amino acids long. With 1 base removed from V and 4 bases from J, the gap between germline ends came to 13 bases. CDR3 in amino acids: CASSQVAGQPYGYTF. The CDR3 DNA reads as TGTGCCAGCAGCCAAGTAGCCGGACAGCCCTATGGCTACACCTTC.

The chain employs TRBV6-6 and TRBJ2-5; D may correspond to TRBD1 or TRBD2 (5 bases each). The V and J ends lost 2 bases and 1 base respectively, with 8 bases between them. The CDR3 sequence is 14 residues long. The germline V gene has CDR1 MNHNY and CDR2 SVGAGI (reference sequence). CDR3 amino acids: CASSYKGSQETQYF. CDR3 sequence (DNA): TGTGCCAGCAGTTACAAGGGGAGCCAAGAGACCCAGTACTTC.

This clone has only one observation. The chain is built from TRBV11-2 and TRBJ1-3; TRBD1 matches at 7 bases. Germline CDR1 and CDR2: SGHAT and FQNNGV. This CDR3 has 14 amino acids. Unmatched junction bases numbered 6, after V lost 1 base and J lost 9 bases. In nucleotides, the CDR3 is TGTGCCAGCAGCTTAGGGACAGGTGGTCGCACCATATATTTT. This codes for CASSLGTGGRTIYF.

This clone was detected only once. Different DNA sequences within this sample yield the same CDR3. The gene calls are TRBV11-2 and TRBJ1-2; the D is unclear. The CDR3 is made up of 12 amino acids. Germline V gene sequence: CDR1 SGHAT, CDR2 FQNNGV. The V and J ends lost 0 bases and 8 bases respectively, with 7 bases between them. The DNA for the CDR3 is TGTGCCAGCAGCTTAGAGGGCGCGGGCTACACCTTC. It specifies CASSLEGAGYTF.

J is TRBJ2-5 and V is TRBV6-1; D possibly corresponds to TRBD2 (6 bases). Trimming cost V 7 bases and J 5 bases, with 14 bases left between them. Looked up from germline, CDR1 is MNHNS and CDR2 is SASEGT. The CDR3 is made up of 13 amino acids. In nucleotides, the CDR3 is TGTGCCAGCAATTCCGGGGGATGGGAGACCCAGTACTTC. Its translation: CASNSGGWETQYF.

J is TRBJ2-1 and V is TRBV6-4, with 12 bases matching TRBD2. CDR3 length: 15 amino acids. V lost 4 bases and J lost 8; bases outside the gene matches: 6. CDR1 MRHNA and CDR2 SNTAGT come from the germline V gene. The CDR3 nucleotides are TGTGCCAGCAGTGCGAGACTAGCGGGAGATCATGAGCAGTTCTTC. This gives the protein CASSARLAGDHEQFF.

This sequence joins TRBV5-6 and TRBJ1-4; the match to TRBD1 covers 10 bases. The J segment lost 0 bases and the V segment lost 3 bases, leaving 11 bases of the junction unmatched. CDR3 length equals 19 residues. Germline V gene sequence: CDR1 SGHDT, CDR2 YYEEEE. CDR3 nucleotide sequence: TGTGCCAGCAGCTCCTTTGGTGACAGGGGGCCCGCAACTAATGAAAAACTGTTTTTT. As protein: CASSSFGDRGPATNEKLFF.

This clone showed up just once. In DNA form, the CDR3 reads TGTGCCAGCAGTGAGAGACTTGGAAGCGCTGAGCAGTTCTTC. Encoded protein: CASSERLGSAEQFF. This chain connects TRBV2 to TRBJ2-1; D not resolved. This CDR3 spans 14 amino acids. The germline V gene has CDR1 SNHLY and CDR2 FYNNEI. V lost 3 bases, J lost 9 bases, and 15 bases lay in between.

The DNA for the CDR3 is TGTGCCACAAGGGGAGGAGGGGGCTCTGGAAACACCATATATTTT. Its translation is CATRGGGGSGNTIYF. The rearrangement uses TRBV2 and TRBJ1-3, with D perhaps matching TRBD1 (6 bases). Germline V gives CDR1 SNHLY, CDR2 FYNNEI. This CDR3 has 15 amino acids. Trimming left V 10 bases short and J 0 bases short, with 16 bases between. Together with reference TRBV2 and TRBJ1-3, the CDR3 gives the full variable domain: EPEVTQTPSHQVTQMGQEVILRCVPISNHLYFYWYRQILGQKVEFLVSFYNNEISEKSEIFDDQFSVERPDGSNFTLKIRSTKLEDSAMYFCATRGGGGSGNTIYFGEGSWLTVV.

V gene TRBV7-2 combines with J gene TRBJ2-7; the match to TRBD2 covers 8 bases. V gave up 3 bases and J gave up 4 bases; unmatched junction bases: 8. The CDR3 has 15 amino acids. Per the germline V gene, CDR1 is SGHTA and CDR2 is FQGNSA. This CDR3 is CASSFYGSGMYEQYF. CDR3 coding DNA: TGTGCCAGCAGCTTTTATGGTAGCGGGATGTACGAGCAGTACTTC.

This CDR3 is CASRGTPNTEAFF. The CDR3 DNA follows: TGTGCCAGCAGAGGGACACCGAACACTGAAGCTTTCTTT. The chain carries TRBV6-5 and TRBJ1-1; weak D call: TRBD1 (6 bases). Germline lookup yields CDR1 MNHEY and CDR2 SVGAGI. The V end lost 6 bases, the J end lost 1 base, and 9 bases lay between the germline ends. The CDR3 sequence is 13 residues long.

The J gene is TRBJ2-7, the V gene TRBV4-1, with 13 bases fitting TRBD2. The CDR3 has 16 amino acids. The ends lost 4 bases at V and 2 bases at J; junction bases unmatched: 5. Germline CDR1 and CDR2: MGHRA and YSYEKL. In DNA form, the CDR3 reads TGCGCCAGCAGCCGCGGACTAGCGGGAGACGCCTACGAGCAGTACTTC. It encodes CASSRGLAGDAYEQYF.

As concerns this clone: Distinct nucleotide sequences in the sample also encode this CDR3. The chain combines TRBV7-7 with TRBJ2-5, with D perhaps matching TRBD2 (5 bases). V lost 1 base, J lost 3 bases, and 6 bases lay in between. Germline V gives CDR1 SSHAT, CDR2 FNYEAQ (reference sequence). This CDR3 region has 13 residues. The CDR3 DNA follows: TGTGCCAGCAGCTTAGGGACTGAAGAGACCCAGTACTTC. This codes for CASSLGTEETQYF.

The chain recombines TRBV30 with TRBJ2-5; D is undetermined. Per germline, CDR1 GTSNPN and CDR2 SVGIG (reference sequence). There are 10 residues in the CDR3. The V and J ends lost 2 bases and 9 bases respectively, with 7 bases between them. The CDR3 protein is CAWSLGAQYF. CDR3 nucleotides: TGTGCCTGGAGTTTGGGTGCCCAGTACTTC.

The V gene is TRBV2, the J gene TRBJ2-7; a weak D match, TRBD1 (5 bases). V dropped 4 bases and J dropped 5 bases, with 15 bases sitting between them. There are 14 residues in the CDR3. Looked up from germline, CDR1 is SNHLY and CDR2 is FYNNEI. The CDR3 DNA reads as TGTGCCAGCAGTGTAGAAGGGGTATTCGACGAGCAGTACTTC. Its protein product is CASSVEGVFDEQYF.

This chain connects TRBV30 to TRBJ2-2; D is tentatively TRBD1 or TRBD2 (5 bases each). The CDR3 extends over 14 amino acids. CDR1 is GTSNPN and CDR2 is SVGIG in the germline V gene (reference sequence). Between the trimmed V and J ends, which lost 4 bases and 2 bases, there was a span of 11 bases. The DNA of the CDR3 is TGTGCCTGGATATCCGGGGCTAACACCGGGGAGCTGTTTTTT. Protein sequence: CAWISGANTGELFF.

CDR3 residues: CASKRGDTEAFF. In DNA form, the CDR3 reads TGTGCCAGTAAAAGGGGAGACACTGAAGCTTTCTTT. The genes are TRBV6-1 and TRBJ1-1, with a tentative D call TRBD1 (5 bases). The germline V gene has CDR1 MNHNS and CDR2 SASEGT. V was pared by 9 bases and J by 3 bases, with 11 bases between. The CDR3 consists of 12 residues.

The gene calls are TRBV7-2 and TRBJ2-3; 13 bases are a match to TRBD2. The CDR3 has 17 residues. The V gene end was trimmed by 2 bases and the J gene end by 4 bases; junction bases not matched to a gene: 6. The germline gives CDR1 SGHTA, CDR2 FQGNSA. The CDR3 sequence is CASSLPRTSGSPDTQYF. DNA of the CDR3: TGTGCCAGCAGCTTACCCAGGACTAGCGGGAGCCCAGATACGCAGTATTTT.

Here the CDR3 DNA reads TGCAGCGGCGCCCACCCCGTCGGCACAAAGAGACAAGAGACCCAGTACTTC. This codes for CSGAHPVGTKRQETQYF. V is TRBV29-1 and J is TRBJ2-5; D gene uncertain. Trimming cost V 7 bases and J 2 bases, with 26 bases left between them. In germline, CDR1 is SQVTM, CDR2 ANQGSEA. CDR3 size: 17 residues. The full variable domain, in which reference TRBV29-1 and TRBJ2-5 provide the parts outside the CDR3, is SAVISQKPSRDICQRGTSLTIQCQVDSQVTMMFWYRQQPGQSLTLIATANQGSEATYESGFVIDKFPISRPNLTFSTLTVSNMSPEDSSIYLCSGAHPVGTKRQETQYFGPGTRLLVL.